Shown below are 2 T cell receptor beta chains from a single sample sequenced in a study of CD8 T cells in ankylosing spondylitis. Regarding the study as a whole: Characteristic of ankylosing spondylitis blood, it appeared, was a TCR beta motif comprising 7 to 9 highly homologous variants.

One entry per CDR3 protein, called by TCRdb with MiXCR from the 5' RACE reads. The sample lists around 440,000 distinct CDR3 sequences, approximately 17% occurring once. Their antigens are not known. The specimen was blood, either unsorted or a sorted T cell fraction (not recorded which). The receptors were gathered from a male donor with ankylosing spondylitis.

V usage is TRBV30 and J usage is TRBJ1-1; 8 bases map to TRBD1. The CDR3 has 14 amino acids. V lost 1 base, J lost 4 bases, and 5 bases stayed unmatched. The V gene's germline CDR1 is GTSNPN and CDR2 SVGIG (reference sequence). CDR3 sequence reads: CAWSGTGYATEAFF. CDR3 nucleotides: TGTGCCTGGAGTGGGACAGGGTACGCCACTGAAGCTTTCTTT.

This clonotype came up many times. The CDR3 sequence: CASSLSGDKGYEQYF. The DNA of the CDR3 is TGTGCCAGCAGCTTGTCGGGGGACAAGGGTTACGAGCAGTACTTC. V usage is TRBV11-2 and J usage is TRBJ2-7; D might be TRBD1 or TRBD2, each matching 6 bases. This CDR3 contains 15 residues. V lost 3 bases and J 4 bases, leaving 16 bases between the germline ends. Germline V CDR1 and CDR2: SGHAT, FQNNGV.